The 32 T cell receptor beta chains below come from one sample, sequenced in a study of a mutant IDH1 vaccine in newly diagnosed glioma. No antigen has been assigned to these receptors. As to time point: week 47, end of study. Every vaccine dose comprised 300 ug of mutant IDH1 20-mer peptide plus topical imiquimod. Assay: immunoSEQ multiplex PCR; the TCRdb copy retains only in-frame clones and omits some. Found here are around 54,000 clones, 80% to 85% of them singletons; the top ten hold more than 3%. The specimen was PBMCs, collected from a glioma patient whose treatment included an IDH1 peptide vaccine. Receptors were obtained from a woman aged 45-65 years with glioma.

V gene TRBV30 combines with J gene TRBJ2-1; TRBD2 might be the D (6 bases). The CDR3 length is 16 residues. Deletions cut 4 bases from V and 3 bases from J, with 19 bases between. Germline V lookup: CDR1 GTSNPN, CDR2 SVGIG (reference sequence). CDR3 in DNA: TGTGCCTGGAAATCTCCGGGTAGCGGAGGCTACAATGAGCAGTTCTTC. It specifies CAWKSPGSGGYNEQFF.

This rearrangement joins TRBV7-9 to TRBJ2-7; 10 positions agree with TRBD1. V was clipped by 5 bases and J by 2 bases; unmatched bases: 12. The CDR3 length is 17 residues. CDR1 SEHNR and CDR2 FQNEAQ come from the germline V gene (reference sequence). As DNA, the CDR3 is TGTGCCAGCAGCGGACAGGGGGAAGGTTTAGGGACCTACGAGCAGTACTTC. Residues: CASSGQGEGLGTYEQYF. Full variable domain (missing parts from reference TRBV7-9 and TRBJ2-7): DTGVSQNPRHKITKRGQNVTFRCDPISEHNRLYWYRQTLGQGPEFLTYFQNEAQLEKSRLLSDRFSAERPKGSFSTLEIQRTEQGDSAMYLCASSGQGEGLGTYEQYFGPGTRLTVT.

V and J are TRBV4-3 and TRBJ1-5; unclear D gene. V gave up 1 base and J gave up 7 bases, with 14 bases separating them. CDR1 LGHNA and CDR2 YSLEER come from the germline V gene. The CDR3 has 15 amino acids. The CDR3 DNA is TGCGCCAGCAGCCAAGTAGACGCCCTTGGGCAGCCCCAGCATTTT. This codes for CASSQVDALGQPQHF.

The chain couples TRBV5-6 to TRBJ1-2; tentatively, D is TRBD1 (5 bases). The CDR3 length is 14 residues. V gave up 3 bases and J gave up 2 bases, with 11 bases separating them. Germline V CDR1 and CDR2: SGHDT, YYEEEE. The CDR3 bases are TGTGCCAGCAGCTCGGGACGGTCCAACTATGGCTACACCTTC. Its protein product is CASSSGRSNYGYTF.

This rearrangement joins TRBV18 to TRBJ2-5; D unresolved. Germline CDR1 is KGHSH and CDR2 is LQKENI. The ends were cut back, 2 bases at V and 4 bases at J, with 2 bases in the middle. This CDR3 is built from 11 residues. This CDR3 is CASSPAETQYF. CDR3 DNA: TGTGCCAGCTCACCAGCAGAGACCCAGTACTTC.

The chain carries TRBV5-1 and TRBJ2-7; 9 bases map to TRBD1. After removal of 7 bases from V and 3 bases from J, the junction contained 8 bases not matched to a gene. This CDR3 region has 14 residues. CDR1 and CDR2 (germline): SGHRS, YFSETQ. This CDR3 is CASGSTGGSYEQYF. In DNA form, the CDR3 reads TGCGCCAGCGGATCGACAGGGGGAAGCTACGAGCAGTACTTC. Filled out from reference TRBV5-1 and TRBJ2-7, the complete variable domain reads KAGVTQTPRYLIKTRGQQVTLSCSPISGHRSVSWYQQTPGQGLQFLFEYFSETQRNKGNFPGRFSGRQFSNSRSEMNVSTLELGDSALYLCASGSTGGSYEQYFGPGTRLTVT.

The chain's CDR3 is CASSSGTGNRDYGYTF. The CDR3 DNA is TGTGCCAGCAGCTCGGGGACAGGCAATAGGGACTATGGCTACACCTTC. The chain recombines TRBV7-2 with TRBJ1-2; 8 bases line up with TRBD1. J gave up 3 bases and V 4 bases, and 10 bases lay outside the gene matches. The CDR3 is 16 amino acids. CDR1 and CDR2 (germline): SGHTA, FQGNSA.

The chain recombines TRBV5-1 with TRBJ2-7; 10 positions match TRBD2. Trimming cost V 0 bases and J 7 bases; bases outside gene matches: 10. Germline CDR1 and CDR2: SGHRS and YFSETQ. The CDR3 consists of 16 residues. The chain's CDR3 is CASSLAPSSGGSEQYF. CDR3 DNA: TGCGCCAGCAGCTTGGCCCCCTCTAGCGGGGGTTCTGAGCAGTACTTC.

This chain uses TRBV6-1 with TRBJ1-1; perhaps TRBD1 as D (6 bases). This CDR3 region has 11 residues. V dropped 6 bases and J dropped 7 bases, with 9 bases sitting between them. Germline CDR1 MNHNS, CDR2 SASEGT. CDR3 amino acids: CASRTGNEAFF. The DNA of the CDR3 is TGTGCCAGCAGGACAGGCAATGAAGCTTTCTTT.

The V gene is TRBV6-1, the J gene TRBJ1-5; no reliable D call. The V gene's germline CDR1 is MNHNS and CDR2 SASEGT. V lost 3 bases, J lost 0 bases, and 12 bases lay in between. The CDR3 has 16 amino acids. Written as DNA, the CDR3 is TGTGCCAGCAGTGATTCTGTGGGTTTTAGCAATCAGCCCCAGCATTTT. Amino acids: CASSDSVGFSNQPQHF.

In this sample, this clone turned up a few times. This chain joins TRBV29-1 and TRBJ1-3; D ambiguous. Germline V lookup: CDR1 SQVTM, CDR2 ANQGSEA. This CDR3 is built from 12 residues. Trimming cost V 6 bases and J 2 bases, with 8 bases left between them. CDR3 loop: CSVSPAGNTIYF. In nucleotides, the CDR3 is TGCAGCGTATCCCCAGCTGGAAACACCATATATTTT.

The chain is built from TRBV6-6 and TRBJ2-6; either TRBD1 or TRBD2 may fit D (6 bases each). CDR3 length equals 16 residues. Trimming left V 3 bases short and J 2 bases short, with 11 bases between. CDR1 and CDR2 from the germline V gene are MNHNY and SVGAGI (reference sequence). CDR3 nucleotide sequence: TGTGCCAGCAGTTATTTCGGGGGCGCTGGGGCCAACGTCCTGACTTTC. Translation: CASSYFGGAGANVLTF.

The CDR3 sequence: CASSEVHGYYGYTF. CDR3 nucleotide sequence: TGTGCCAGCAGTGAAGTGCACGGTTACTATGGCTACACCTTC. This rearrangement joins TRBV6-1 to TRBJ1-2; D remains ambiguous. There are 14 residues in the CDR3. Germline V gives CDR1 MNHNS, CDR2 SASEGT. The V gene lost 1 base and the J gene lost 3 bases, with 9 bases spanning the gap.

The rearrangement uses TRBV6-5 and TRBJ2-7; TRBD1 is a possible D gene (6 bases). V was clipped by 6 bases and J by 6 bases, with 15 bases between them. Germline CDR1 is MNHEY and CDR2 is SVGAGI. This CDR3 spans 13 amino acids. CDR3 sequence reads: CASRFRGPSEQYF. As DNA, the CDR3 is TGTGCCAGCAGGTTCAGGGGCCCAAGCGAGCAGTACTTC.

The chain uses TRBV5-8 and TRBJ1-5, with 7 bases fitting TRBD1. The CDR3 covers 16 residues. The trim removed 0 bases at V and 2 bases at J, leaving 5 bases unmatched. Germline lookup yields CDR1 SGHTS and CDR2 YDEGEE. The CDR3 bases are TGTGCCAGCAGCTTGGGACAGGGTAGGGGCAATCAGCCCCAGCATTTT. This translates into CASSLGQGRGNQPQHF.

This clone occurred a few times. The V gene is TRBV15, the J gene TRBJ2-7; TRBD1 is a possible D gene (5 bases). The V end was cut by 2 bases, the J end by 3 bases, with 14 bases between. CDR1 and CDR2 from the germline V gene are LNHNV and YYDKDF (reference sequence). CDR3 length: 15 residues. CDR3 in amino acids: CATSRPGPLYYEQYF. The CDR3 DNA follows: TGTGCCACCAGCAGACCAGGGCCCCTATACTACGAGCAGTACTTC.

The chain joins TRBV2 to TRBJ1-1, with D unclear. The germline gives CDR1 SNHLY, CDR2 FYNNEI. V lost 6 bases, J lost 2 bases, and 10 bases lay in between. CDR3 length: 13 amino acids. In nucleotides, the CDR3 is TGTGCCAGCAGGGCCGGATCAAACACTGAAGCTTTCTTT. It encodes CASRAGSNTEAFF.

The V gene is TRBV30, the J gene TRBJ1-1; possible D gene TRBD1, 5 bases. Looked up from germline, CDR1 is GTSNPN and CDR2 is SVGIG (reference sequence). V lost 5 bases and J lost 1, with 14 bases in between. The CDR3 length is 14 residues. CDR3 sequence (DNA): TGTGCCTGGGACAGTGGAACAGCGAACACTGAAGCTTTCTTT. Translating gives CAWDSGTANTEAFF.

The chain uses TRBV10-3 and TRBJ2-1; 13 bases agree with TRBD2. Germline CDR1 is ENHRY and CDR2 is SYGVKD. V gave up 3 bases and J gave up 9 bases; unmatched junction bases: 11. The CDR3 length is 17 residues. CDR3 sequence reads: CAISELAGGPQSGEQFF. CDR3 sequence (DNA): TGTGCCATCAGTGAACTAGCGGGGGGGCCCCAATCCGGTGAGCAGTTCTTC.

The gene calls are TRBV30 and TRBJ1-5; 7 bases align to TRBD1. CDR3 length equals 16 residues. V was clipped by 5 bases and J by 2 bases; unmatched bases: 12. Germline V gives CDR1 GTSNPN, CDR2 SVGIG (reference sequence). The DNA for the CDR3 is TGTGCCTGGCAGACCGGGACAGCTAACGGCAATCAGCCCCAGCATTTT. Its translation is CAWQTGTANGNQPQHF.

This clone came up a few times. V gene TRBV21-1 combines with J gene TRBJ2-7; the D call of TRBD1 is as the table states it, not checked on the DNA. TRBV21-1 is listed as a pseudogene. The CDR3 consists of 17 residues. CDR3 sequence (DNA): TGTGCCAGCAGCAAATACAAAGCTCACAGACCTTTAGGCGAGCAGTACTTC. This encodes CASSKYKAHRPLGEQYF.

The V call is TRBV6-5, the J call TRBJ1-5, with no clear D. Germline values: CDR1 MNHEY, CDR2 SVGAGI. The V gene lost 3 bases and the J gene lost 0 bases, with 9 bases spanning the gap. The CDR3 loop spans 15 amino acids. CDR3 in amino acids: CASSYKRDSNQPQHF. The CDR3 DNA reads as TGTGCCAGCAGTTATAAAAGGGATAGCAATCAGCCCCAGCATTTT.

The chain combines TRBV5-4 with TRBJ1-5, with a possible D match to TRBD1 (5 bases). The CDR3 loop spans 15 amino acids. Germline V lookup: CDR1 SGHNT, CDR2 YYREEE (reference sequence). Trimming removed 3 bases from V and 10 bases from J, with 20 bases in between. CDR3 in DNA: TGTGCCAGCAGCTCTCAGGGCGTTCAATCAGAACCCCAGCATTTT. It yields the protein CASSSQGVQSEPQHF.

The chain is built from TRBV9 and TRBJ1-5, with D maybe TRBD1 (5 bases). This CDR3 contains 16 residues. The germline gives CDR1 SGDLS, CDR2 YYNGEE. V lost 0 bases, J lost 1 base, and 11 bases lay in between. CDR3 amino acids: CASSVGQGGSNQPQHF. The CDR3 bases are TGTGCCAGCAGCGTAGGCCAGGGAGGAAGCAATCAGCCCCAGCATTTT.

The chain combines TRBV10-3 with TRBJ2-7, with a possible D match to TRBD1 (5 bases). The CDR3 length is 18 residues. V was pared by 2 bases and J by 0 bases, with 20 bases between. Germline CDR1 reads ENHRY; CDR2 reads SYGVKD. Here the CDR3 DNA reads TGTGCCATCAGTGAGCTACGAAGCAGAAGGGGATTCTCCTACGAGCAGTACTTC. Residues: CAISELRSRRGFSYEQYF.

The chain employs TRBV5-1 and TRBJ1-6; 8 bases are shared with TRBD1. J gave up 5 bases and V 0 bases, and 4 bases lay outside the gene matches. The CDR3 is 16 residues long. Germline CDR1 and CDR2: SGHRS and YFSETQ. This CDR3 reads CASSLGSGGNNSPLHF. CDR3 DNA: TGCGCCAGCAGCTTGGGGTCAGGGGGCAATAATTCACCCCTCCACTTT. Complete variable domain (other parts from reference TRBV5-1 and TRBJ1-6): KAGVTQTPRYLIKTRGQQVTLSCSPISGHRSVSWYQQTPGQGLQFLFEYFSETQRNKGNFPGRFSGRQFSNSRSEMNVSTLELGDSALYLCASSLGSGGNNSPLHFGNGTRLTVT.

This chain links TRBV4-1 with TRBJ1-1, with 7 bases lining up with TRBD1. V shed 1 base, J shed 0 bases, and the junction held 8 bases outside the gene matches. This CDR3 is 17 amino acids long. CDR1 and CDR2 (germline): MGHRA, YSYEKL. The CDR3 DNA reads as TGCGCCAGCAGCCAAGCCGGGGACAGAGACATGAACACTGAAGCTTTCTTT. Protein: CASSQAGDRDMNTEAFF.

V usage is TRBV10-2 and J usage is TRBJ1-2; no clear D gene. The CDR3 extends over 12 amino acids. V was cut by 3 bases and J by 6 bases, with 8 bases left in between. The germline CDR1 and CDR2 sequences are WSHSY and SAAADI. CDR3 protein: CASSEGYNGYTF. CDR3 nucleotides: TGCGCCAGCAGTGAAGGTTACAATGGCTACACCTTC.

The V gene is TRBV5-1, the J gene TRBJ2-7; TRBD1 might be the D (5 bases). Looked up from germline, CDR1 is SGHRS and CDR2 is YFSETQ. V was pared by 0 bases and J by 9 bases, with 10 bases between. This CDR3 has 12 amino acids. CDR3 residues: CASSLDRTGQYF. In DNA, the CDR3 is TGCGCCAGCAGCTTGGACAGGACGGGGCAGTACTTC. The full variable domain, with the rest looked up from reference TRBV5-1 and TRBJ2-7, is KAGVTQTPRYLIKTRGQQVTLSCSPISGHRSVSWYQQTPGQGLQFLFEYFSETQRNKGNFPGRFSGRQFSNSRSEMNVSTLELGDSALYLCASSLDRTGQYFGPGTRLTVT.

The rearrangement links TRBV23-1 to TRBJ1-5, with a tentative D call TRBD1 (5 bases). TRBV23-1 is given ORF status, its function remaining uncertain. The CDR3 sequence is 18 residues long. V lost 0 bases to trimming and J lost 2 bases, with 17 bases between them. CDR3 coding DNA: TGCGCCAGCAGTCAATCTACGGGGACCTGTATGGGCAATCAGCCCCAGCATTTT. This encodes CASSQSTGTCMGNQPQHF.

This sequence joins TRBV5-4 and TRBJ1-2; a weak D match, TRBD1 (6 bases). V lost 4 bases and J 2 bases, leaving 15 bases between the germline ends. Germline V gene sequence: CDR1 SGHNT, CDR2 YYREEE (reference sequence). The CDR3 contains 15 residues. The CDR3 region is CASSPAGAANYGYTF. DNA of the CDR3: TGTGCCAGCAGCCCGGCGGGGGCCGCCAACTATGGCTACACCTTC.

The chain is built from TRBV9 and TRBJ2-3, with D perhaps TRBD1 or TRBD2 (5 bases each). V dropped 4 bases and J dropped 5 bases, with 11 bases sitting between them. The V gene's germline CDR1 is SGDLS and CDR2 YYNGEE. The CDR3 has 13 residues. The CDR3 DNA sequence: TGTGCCAGCAGCCCTTTTGGGGGAGATACGCAGTATTTT. Its protein is CASSPFGGDTQYF.